This T cell receptor (beta chain) comes out of a study of T cell repertoires in cytomegalovirus infection. Whole-study results and caveats: Clonotypes of TCR beta that were HLA-C-restricted and CMV-specific dominated the ex vivo response.

TCRdb re-called the reads with MiXCR, one entry per CDR3 protein. The table records some 800,000 distinct CDR3 sequences, 25% to 30% of them present only once. CDR3 length: 15 residues. Between the trimmed V and J ends, which lost 1 base and 0 bases, there was a span of 10 bases. Germline V CDR1 and CDR2: LNHDA, SQIVND (reference sequence). Regarding this clonotype: The antigen is not known.

The sequence was obtained from a human donor in good health (CMV status not recorded). Some clones in this sample may be carry-over from other donors' samples. The V call is TRBV19, the J call TRBJ2-7, with D perhaps TRBD2 (6 bases). The specimen was cultured CD8+ T cells from PBMCs, collected from culture after CMV antigen stimulation. For the CDR3, the DNA is TGTGCCAGTAGTATAGGATACGGGAGCTCCTACGAGCAGTACTTC. As protein: CASSIGYGSSYEQYF.